This T cell receptor (beta chain) was captured in a study of cytomegalovirus exposure and HLA in healthy donors. The PCR used 60 Vbeta and 13 Jbeta primers. Clones were read by immunoSEQ multiplex PCR, and TCRdb kept only the in-frame ones, dropping some. Listed are more than 50,000 clones; 6% to 7% falls within the top ten. The clonotype originates from a woman between 35 and 50 years old in good health and CMV-seronegative. Material: PBMCs.

The CDR3 DNA reads TGTGCCAGCAGCCTATTGAACACTGAAGCTTTCTTT. This encodes CASSLLNTEAFF. The rearrangement joins TRBV7-2 to TRBJ1-1; D is unresolved. V gave up 5 bases and J gave up 0 bases, with 4 bases separating them. CDR3 length equals 12 residues. Per the germline V gene, CDR1 is SGHTA and CDR2 is FQGNSA. Full variable domain (missing parts from reference TRBV7-2 and TRBJ1-1): GAGVSQSPSNKVTEKGKDVELRCDPISGHTALYWYRQSLGQGLEFLIYFQGNSAPDKSGLPSDRFSAERTGGSVSTLTIQRTQQEDSAVYLCASSLLNTEAFFGQGTRLTVV.